What follows describes a single T cell receptor (beta chain). The record originates from a study of blood T cell repertoires in COVID-19. Study summary: Acute-phase and convalescent COVID-19 samples originated in the United States, Italy and Spain. From T cells, B-cell-depleted T cells, or PBMCs came the material, which was cDNA or gDNA.

The method was immunoSEQ multiplex PCR; TCRdb's version includes in-frame clones alone and lacks a portion of them. The table shows fewer than 250,000 clones, with around 83% occurring only once. This TCR derives from a man aged 45-65 years with active or convalescent COVID-19. The specimen sequenced was peripheral blood.

CDR3 sequence (DNA): TGTGCCAGCAGCTTAACGACAGGGGGTGGGCGTGAGCAGTTCTTC. Encoded protein: CASSLTTGGGREQFF. This chain joins TRBV7-2 and TRBJ2-1; 9 nucleotides match TRBD1. With V trimmed by 2 bases and J by 9 bases, 8 bases remained unmatched. Germline CDR1 and CDR2: SGHTA and FQGNSA. The CDR3 length is 15 residues.